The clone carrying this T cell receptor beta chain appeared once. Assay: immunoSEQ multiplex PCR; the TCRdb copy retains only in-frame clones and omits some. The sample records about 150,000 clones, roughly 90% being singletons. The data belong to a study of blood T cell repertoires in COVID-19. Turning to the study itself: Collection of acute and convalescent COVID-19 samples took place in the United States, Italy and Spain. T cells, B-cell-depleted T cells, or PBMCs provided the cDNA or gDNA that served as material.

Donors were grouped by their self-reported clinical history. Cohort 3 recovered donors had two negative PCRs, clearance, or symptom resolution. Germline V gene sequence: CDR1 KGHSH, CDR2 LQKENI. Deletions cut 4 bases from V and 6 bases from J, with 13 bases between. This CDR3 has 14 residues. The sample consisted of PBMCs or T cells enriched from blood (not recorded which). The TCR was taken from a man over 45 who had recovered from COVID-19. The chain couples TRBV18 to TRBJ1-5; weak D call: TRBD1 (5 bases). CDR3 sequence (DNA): TGTGCCAGCTCACGAGACCAGGGAGGTCAGCCCCAGCATTTT. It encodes CASSRDQGGQPQHF.